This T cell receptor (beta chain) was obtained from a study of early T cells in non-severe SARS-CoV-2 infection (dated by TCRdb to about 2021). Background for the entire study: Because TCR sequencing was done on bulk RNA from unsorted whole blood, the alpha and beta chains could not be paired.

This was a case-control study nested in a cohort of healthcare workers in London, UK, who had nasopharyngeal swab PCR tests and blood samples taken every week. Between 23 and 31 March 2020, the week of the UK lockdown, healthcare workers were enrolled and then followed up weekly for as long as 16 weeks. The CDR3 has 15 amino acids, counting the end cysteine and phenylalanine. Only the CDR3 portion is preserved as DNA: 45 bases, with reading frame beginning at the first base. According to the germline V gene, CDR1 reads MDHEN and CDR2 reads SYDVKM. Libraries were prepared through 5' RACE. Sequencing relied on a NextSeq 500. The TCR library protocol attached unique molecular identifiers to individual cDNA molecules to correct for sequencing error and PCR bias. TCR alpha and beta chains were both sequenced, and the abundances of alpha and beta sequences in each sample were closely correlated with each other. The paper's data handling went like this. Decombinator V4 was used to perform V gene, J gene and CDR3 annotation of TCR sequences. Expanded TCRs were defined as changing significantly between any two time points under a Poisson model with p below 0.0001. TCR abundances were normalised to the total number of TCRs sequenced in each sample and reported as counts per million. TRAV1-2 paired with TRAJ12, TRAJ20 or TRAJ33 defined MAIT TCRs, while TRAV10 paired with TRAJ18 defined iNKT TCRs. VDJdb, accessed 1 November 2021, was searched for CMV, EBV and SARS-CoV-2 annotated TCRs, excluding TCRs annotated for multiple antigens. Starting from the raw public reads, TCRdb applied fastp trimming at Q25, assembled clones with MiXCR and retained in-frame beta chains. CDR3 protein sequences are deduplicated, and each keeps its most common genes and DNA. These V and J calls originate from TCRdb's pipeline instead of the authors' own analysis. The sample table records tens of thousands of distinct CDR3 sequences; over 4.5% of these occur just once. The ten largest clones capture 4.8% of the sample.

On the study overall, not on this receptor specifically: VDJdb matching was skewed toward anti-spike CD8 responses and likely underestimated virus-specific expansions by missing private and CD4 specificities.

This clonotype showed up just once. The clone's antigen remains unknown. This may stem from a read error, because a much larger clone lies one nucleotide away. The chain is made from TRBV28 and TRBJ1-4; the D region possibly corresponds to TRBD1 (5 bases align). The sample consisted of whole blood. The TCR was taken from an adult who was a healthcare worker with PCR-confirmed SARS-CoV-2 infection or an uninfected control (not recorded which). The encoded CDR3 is CASSAGTSTIEKLFF. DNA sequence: TGTGCCAGCAGCGCCGGGACTTCGACTATTGAAAAACTGTTTTTT. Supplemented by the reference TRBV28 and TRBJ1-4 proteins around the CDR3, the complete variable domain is DVKVTQSSRYLVKRTGEKVFLECVQDMDHENMFWYRQDPGLGLRLIYFSYDVKMKEKGDIPEGYSVSREKKERFSLILESASTNQTSMYLCASSAGTSTIEKLFFGSGTQLSVL.